The rows below give T cell receptor beta chains drawn from one sample of a study of shared clonotypes between healthy human individuals. TCRdb's copy holds only in-frame clones and misses some; the assay was immunoSEQ multiplex PCR. Among under 550,000 clones listed, 90% to 97% were seen once. Input material: naive CD4+ T cells sorted from blood. These receptors were taken from a woman aged 25 to 45 in good health. Both conserved end residues are part of each CDR3. A D gene is named only where the DNA matches it firmly. Expanded clones are given a class, and other clones once, few, many or no size at all.

d_gene	v_gene	j_gene	abundance	CDR3aa	CDR3nt
-	TRBV14	TRBJ1-6	-	CASSQEVYSPLHF	TGTGCCAGCAGCCAAGAAGTCTATTCACCCCTCCACTTT
TRBD1	TRBV18	TRBJ2-7	-	CASSPSRDRAYEQYF	TGTGCCAGCTCACCATCCCGGGACAGAGCCTACGAGCAGTACTTC
-	TRBV7-9	TRBJ1-4	-	CASSFGTSNEKLFF	TGTGCCAGCAGCTTCGGGACATCGAATGAAAAACTGTTTTTT
TRBD1	TRBV29-1	TRBJ1-1	-	CSVGQIEAFF	TGCAGCGTGGGACAGATAGAAGCTTTCTTT
-	TRBV28	TRBJ2-7	once	CASRRGSFSSYEQYF	TGTGCCAGCAGACGCGGCAGTTTTAGCTCCTACGAGCAGTACTTC
-	TRBV5-1	TRBJ1-1	-	CASSLVSGARTEAFF	TGCGCCAGCAGCTTGGTATCGGGGGCAAGGACTGAAGCTTTCTTT
TRBD2	TRBV11-2	TRBJ2-5	-	CASSLATSGRGTQYF	TGTGCCAGCAGCTTAGCAACTAGCGGGAGGGGGACCCAGTACTTC
TRBD2	TRBV7-2	TRBJ2-1	-	CASSLGGLAGGNEQFF	TGTGCCAGCAGCTTAGGGGGACTAGCGGGAGGAAATGAGCAGTTCTTC
TRBD2	TRBV5-4	TRBJ2-1	once	CASSQNGRAGNEQFF	TGTGCCAGCAGCCAGAACGGGAGGGCCGGCAATGAGCAGTTCTTC
TRBD2	TRBV27	TRBJ2-7	-	CASRTSGGEQYF	TGTGCCAGCAGGACTAGCGGGGGAGAGCAGTACTTC
-	TRBV28	TRBJ2-3	-	CASIRADVGTQYF	TGTGCCAGCATCCGGGCAGACGTTGGTACGCAGTATTTT
-	TRBV28	TRBJ2-2	-	CASSSPTTGELFF	TGTGCCAGCAGTTCCCCCACCACCGGGGAGCTGTTTTTT
-	TRBV6-5	TRBJ2-1	-	CASTAGWNEQFF	TGTGCCAGCACCGCCGGATGGAATGAGCAGTTCTTC
-	TRBV7-9	TRBJ2-7	-	CASRGTGQTYEQYF	TGTGCCAGCAGGGGAACCGGACAAACCTACGAGCAGTACTTC
-	TRBV7-9	TRBJ2-1	-	CASSSLRSLHNEQFF	TGTGCCAGCAGCTCTCTCCGGTCCCTCCACAATGAGCAGTTCTTC
TRBD1	TRBV28	TRBJ2-7	-	CASSPDRAGGYEQYF	TGTGCCAGCAGCCCCGACAGGGCTGGGGGCTACGAGCAGTACTTC
-	TRBV30	TRBJ2-2	-	CAWSPASSNTGELFF	TGTGCCTGGAGTCCCGCATCCTCGAACACCGGGGAGCTGTTTTTT
TRBD1	TRBV10-3	TRBJ2-2	-	CATDRGSGELFF	TGTGCCACGGACAGGGGGTCCGGGGAGCTGTTTTTT
TRBD2	TRBV6-5	TRBJ2-1	once	CASSYFAGGAGDEQFF	TGTGCCAGCAGTTACTTCGCGGGAGGGGCGGGGGATGAGCAGTTCTTC
-	TRBV4-1	TRBJ2-7	-	CASSQEVVGGEQYF	TGCGCCAGCAGCCAAGAAGTAGTAGGGGGCGAGCAGTACTTC
-	TRBV6-6	TRBJ1-1	-	CASSVVGFEAFF	TGTGCCAGCAGTGTCGTAGGATTTGAAGCTTTCTTT
TRBD1	TRBV5-1	TRBJ2-5	-	CASSRGDRGLETQYF	TGCGCCAGCAGCCGGGGGGACAGGGGGCTAGAGACCCAGTACTTC
TRBD2	TRBV7-9	TRBJ2-1	-	CASSHSGTRRNEQFF	TGTGCCAGCAGCCACTCCGGGACTAGAAGGAATGAGCAGTTCTTC
-	TRBV18	TRBJ2-5	-	CASSPVGTQYF	TGTGCCAGCTCCCCGGTGGGGACCCAGTACTTC
-	TRBV18	TRBJ1-2	-	CASSPGDALGYGYTF	TGTGCCAGCTCTCCAGGGGACGCTTTAGGCTATGGCTACACCTTC
TRBD2	TRBV25-1	TRBJ2-1	-	CASTPAGDFYNEQFF	TGTGCCAGCACCCCTGCGGGGGACTTCTACAATGAGCAGTTCTTC
-	TRBV20-1	TRBJ2-7	-	CSARWLGEQYF	TGCAGTGCTAGATGGCTGGGCGAGCAGTACTTC
-	TRBV19	TRBJ2-7	-	CASSIRRGYEQYF	TGTGCCAGTAGTATACGACGCGGCTACGAGCAGTACTTC
TRBD2	TRBV19	TRBJ2-5	-	CASRRLAGGPVETQYF	TGTGCCAGTAGGAGACTAGCGGGAGGGCCCGTGGAGACCCAGTACTTC
-	TRBV6-5	TRBJ2-7	once	CASSPDRISYEQYF	TGTGCCAGCTCCCCCGACAGGATCTCCTACGAGCAGTACTTC
-	TRBV27	TRBJ2-7	-	CASRPGTSYEQYF	TGTGCCAGCAGGCCAGGGACTTCCTACGAGCAGTACTTC
TRBD1	TRBV29-1	TRBJ1-1	-	CSVGAGGNTEAFF	TGCAGCGTTGGGGCAGGGGGGAACACTGAAGCTTTCTTT
TRBD2	TRBV28	TRBJ2-1	-	CASGRGTSGRREQFF	TGTGCCAGCGGGAGGGGGACTAGCGGGAGGAGGGAGCAGTTCTTC
TRBD1	TRBV9	TRBJ2-3	-	CASRATGQGADTQYF	TGTGCCAGCAGAGCTACGGGACAGGGGGCAGATACGCAGTATTTT
-	TRBV7-9	TRBJ2-5	-	CASSLAGGAVRQETQYF	TGTGCCAGCAGCTTAGCGGGTGGGGCGGTGAGGCAAGAGACCCAGTACTTC
TRBD2	TRBV27	TRBJ2-7	-	CASSSVLAGSYEQYF	TGTGCCAGCAGTTCGGTACTAGCGGGGTCCTACGAGCAGTACTTC
-	TRBV11-2	TRBJ1-1	-	CASSFSMNTEAFF	TGTGCCAGCAGCTTCTCGATGAACACTGAAGCTTTCTTT
-	TRBV10-2	TRBJ1-3	-	CASSEEGIPGNTIYF	TGCGCCAGCAGTGAGGAGGGGATCCCTGGAAACACCATATATTTT
-	TRBV27	TRBJ2-7	-	CASSLTGHSYEQYF	TGTGCCAGCAGTTTGACAGGCCACTCCTACGAGCAGTACTTC
TRBD1	TRBV7-9	TRBJ1-1	-	CASSYLTGRMTEAFF	TGTGCCAGCAGCTACTTGACAGGGAGGATGACTGAAGCTTTCTTT
-	TRBV18	TRBJ2-3	-	CASSPMDADTQYF	TGTGCCAGCTCACCAATGGATGCAGATACGCAGTATTTT
TRBD1	TRBV28	TRBJ1-5	once	CASSLSRVSTGKQPQHF	TGTGCCAGCAGTTTATCAAGGGTTTCGACAGGGAAACAGCCCCAGCATTTT
TRBD2	TRBV5-1	TRBJ2-7	-	CASGAGGSYEQYF	TGCGCCAGCGGAGCGGGAGGCTCCTACGAGCAGTACTTC